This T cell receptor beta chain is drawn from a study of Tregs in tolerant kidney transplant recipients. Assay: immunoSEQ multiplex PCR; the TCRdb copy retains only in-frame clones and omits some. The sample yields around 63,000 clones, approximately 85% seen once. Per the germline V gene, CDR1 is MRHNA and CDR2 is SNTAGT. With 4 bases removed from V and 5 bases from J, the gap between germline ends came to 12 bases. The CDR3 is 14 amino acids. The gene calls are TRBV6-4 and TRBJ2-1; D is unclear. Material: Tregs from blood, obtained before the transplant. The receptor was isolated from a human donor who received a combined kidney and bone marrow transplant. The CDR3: CASSVSEVHNEQFF. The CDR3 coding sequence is TGTGCCAGCAGTGTCTCAGAGGTCCACAATGAGCAGTTCTTC.